The 24 T cell receptor beta chains listed next were all sequenced from one sample in a study of T cells after yellow fever vaccination. TCRdb independently ran MiXCR on the 5' RACE reads; one entry per CDR3 protein. The sample carries almost 600,000 distinct CDR3 sequences, roughly 14% recorded once. The material was PBMCs, obtained on the day of the yellow fever booster vaccination. Receptors originate from a man under 40 who received the YFV17D yellow fever vaccine.

The chain joins TRBV27 to TRBJ2-7; 8 bases fit TRBD1. Germline CDR1 is MNHEY and CDR2 is SMNVEV (reference sequence). The CDR3 has 19 amino acids. The ends lost 3 bases at V and 7 bases at J; junction bases unmatched: 23. The CDR3 spells CASSFAPPMNRGNRAEQYF. The CDR3 DNA reads TGTGCCAGCAGTTTCGCCCCCCCCATGAACAGGGGGAATCGAGCGGAGCAGTACTTC.

CDR3 residues: CSVSTSGSYTQYF. Written as DNA, the CDR3 is TGCAGTGTTTCGACTAGCGGGAGCTATACGCAGTATTTT. The chain has TRBV20-1 and TRBJ2-3, with 12 bases fitting TRBD2. V dropped 7 bases and J dropped 7; count of bases not matched to a gene: 6. Germline values: CDR1 DFQATT, CDR2 SNEGSKA (reference sequence). CDR3 length: 13 residues.

This rearrangement joins TRBV28 to TRBJ2-3; D may correspond to TRBD1 or TRBD2 (5 bases each). From germline, CDR1 is MDHEN and CDR2 SYDVKM. Trimming left V 4 bases short and J 8 bases short, with 19 bases between. This CDR3 has 15 amino acids. Here the CDR3 reads CASSSPGPLSGTQYF. CDR3 nucleotide sequence: TGTGCCAGCAGTTCCCCGGGGCCCTTATCGGGTACGCAGTATTTT.

This clonotype occurred many times. This chain uses TRBV20-1 with TRBJ2-5; unclear D gene. The CDR3 is 10 amino acids. The V end lost 5 bases, the J end lost 1 base, and 2 bases lay between the germline ends. Germline V gene lookup returns CDR1 DFQATT and CDR2 SNEGSKA (reference sequence). The CDR3 bases are TGCAGTGCTTTCCAAGAGACCCAGTACTTC. Its protein is CSAFQETQYF.

This clonotype was seen a few times. The V call is TRBV20-1, the J call TRBJ2-7; D is perhaps TRBD2 (5 bases). V was clipped by 4 bases and J by 6 bases, with 19 bases between them. This CDR3 is built from 14 residues. CDR1 and CDR2 (germline): DFQATT, SNEGSKA (reference sequence). CDR3 residues: CSAIAGIISGEQYF. The CDR3 DNA is TGCAGTGCTATCGCGGGCATTATATCGGGCGAGCAGTACTTC.

This clonotype was observed at least ten times. The V and J genes are TRBV4-3 and TRBJ2-1, with TRBD2 matching 11 bases. V trimming: 3 bases; J trimming: 4 bases; junction bases outside the gene matches: 5. This CDR3 region has 16 residues. CDR1 is LGHNA, CDR2 YSLEER, per germline. CDR3 loop: CASSQTTSGIYNEQFF. The CDR3 nucleotides are TGCGCCAGCAGCCAGACGACTAGCGGGATATACAATGAGCAGTTCTTC.

Only a few counts were recorded for this clonotype. The chain employs TRBV5-1 and TRBJ1-2; 7 nucleotides line up with TRBD1. The CDR3 has 14 amino acids. The germline V gene encodes CDR1 SGHRS and CDR2 YFSETQ. The V and J ends lost 4 bases and 4 bases, in that order; junction bases with no gene match: 7. The CDR3 loop is CASSPGQLIYGYTF. In nucleotides, the CDR3 is TGCGCCAGCAGCCCGGGACAGTTGATCTATGGCTACACCTTC.

Of note for this clonotype: At one end the junction does not follow the germline gene, possibly because of a read error. The chain employs TRBV7-7 and TRBJ2-1; weak D call: TRBD2 (5 bases). Germline CDR1 is SSHAT and CDR2 is FNYEAQ (reference sequence). CDR3 length: 14 residues. CDR3 in DNA: TGTGCTAGCAGCTTTGGGAGCGGAGCCAATGAGCAGTTCTTC. Translated: CASSFGSGANEQFF.

This clonotype was seen repeatedly, ten times or more. The chain employs TRBV6-2 or TRBV6-3 and TRBJ2-7; 8 bases line up with TRBD2. The length of the CDR3 is 14 residues. CDR1 and CDR2 from the germline V gene are MNHEY and SVGEGT. The V segment lost 10 bases and the J segment 3 bases; nucleotides outside the gene matches: 11. The CDR3 loop is CATLVAAGDYEQYF. For the CDR3, the DNA is TGTGCCACCCTGGTGGCAGCGGGGGACTACGAGCAGTACTTC.

This rearrangement joins TRBV5-1 to TRBJ1-1; the D is unclear. This CDR3 is built from 14 residues. Trimming took 5 bases from V and 0 from J, leaving 11 bases between them. Germline V lookup: CDR1 SGHRS, CDR2 YFSETQ. The CDR3 DNA reads as TGCGCCAGCAGAATGGGGAACCTGAACACTGAAGCTTTCTTT. This translates into CASRMGNLNTEAFF. Using reference TRBV5-1 and TRBJ1-1 for the parts outside the CDR3, the full variable domain is KAGVTQTPRYLIKTRGQQVTLSCSPISGHRSVSWYQQTPGQGLQFLFEYFSETQRNKGNFPGRFSGRQFSNSRSEMNVSTLELGDSALYLCASRMGNLNTEAFFGQGTRLTVV.

V usage is TRBV5-1 and J usage is TRBJ2-2, with D perhaps TRBD2 (6 bases). CDR1 and CDR2 from the germline V gene are SGHRS and YFSETQ. CDR3 size: 15 residues. Trimming removed 4 bases at V and 4 bases at J, with 14 bases between. CDR3 loop: CASSETGSGTGELFF. The CDR3 nucleotides are TGCGCCAGCAGCGAGACCGGGAGCGGCACCGGGGAGCTGTTTTTT.

There are a few counts of this clonotype. The chain carries TRBV5-1 and TRBJ2-2, with 7 bases that match TRBD1. The germline V gene has CDR1 SGHRS and CDR2 YFSETQ. V gave up 6 bases and J gave up 2 bases; unmatched junction bases: 7. The CDR3 totals 15 residues. CDR3: CASTLRQGNTGELFF. In nucleotides, the CDR3 is TGCGCCAGCACCCTTCGACAGGGAAACACCGGGGAGCTGTTTTTT.

This clonotype appeared a few times. V is TRBV18 and J is TRBJ2-2; 7 bases are shared with TRBD1. V lost 4 bases and J lost 4; bases outside the gene matches: 6. The CDR3 consists of 15 residues. Germline V gives CDR1 KGHSH, CDR2 LQKENI. CDR3 bases: TGTGCCAGCTCACAGGGGGCTCCGGGCACCGGGGAGCTGTTTTTT. Its protein product is CASSQGAPGTGELFF.

The chain links TRBV14 to TRBJ2-1; no firm D call. Germline loops: CDR1 SGHDN, CDR2 FVKESK. The CDR3 is made up of 15 amino acids. V was clipped by 3 bases and J by 6 bases, with 15 bases between them. DNA of the CDR3: TGTGCCAGCAGCCAGTACGCGGTCCGGTCCAATGAGCAGTTCTTC. Residues: CASSQYAVRSNEQFF.

This clonotype has a count of ten or more. This rearrangement joins TRBV18 to TRBJ2-1; D unclear. CDR3 length: 11 residues. V was cut by 3 bases and J by 5 bases, with 2 bases left in between. From germline, CDR1 is KGHSH and CDR2 LQKENI. The CDR3 coding sequence is TGTGCCAGCTCACCGAACAATGAGCAGTTCTTC. Translated: CASSPNNEQFF.

The table lists this clonotype with a few counts. This chain connects TRBV14 to TRBJ1-1; D uncertain. The V gene lost 2 bases and the J gene lost 3 bases, with 19 bases spanning the gap. The CDR3 consists of 17 residues. From germline, CDR1 is SGHDN and CDR2 FVKESK. The CDR3, as DNA: TGTGCCAGCAGCCAACAGCCTTCCCTATTATTGTACACTGAAGCTTTCTTT. This translates into CASSQQPSLLLYTEAFF. Using reference TRBV14 and TRBJ1-1 for the parts outside the CDR3, the full variable domain is EAGVTQFPSHSVIEKGQTVTLRCDPISGHDNLYWYRRVMGKEIKFLLHFVKESKQDESGMPNNRFLAERTGGTYSTLKVQPAELEDSGVYFCASSQQPSLLLYTEAFFGQGTRLTVV.

This clonotype was found a few times. The rearrangement uses TRBV27 and TRBJ2-7; 7 bases are a match to TRBD1. Unmatched junction bases numbered 12, after V lost 0 bases and J lost 1 base. The CDR3 length is 18 residues. The germline CDR1 and CDR2 sequences are MNHEY and SMNVEV (reference sequence). The CDR3 protein is CASSLSLSLAGGSYEQYF. The CDR3 bases are TGTGCCAGCAGTTTATCTTTGAGTTTAGCAGGGGGTTCCTACGAGCAGTACTTC.

The chain is built from TRBV20-1 and TRBJ2-7, with D possibly TRBD2 on 6 matching bases. The CDR3 is 14 amino acids. V was shortened by 6 bases and J by 0 bases, with 15 bases between the two germline ends. Germline V gene sequence: CDR1 DFQATT, CDR2 SNEGSKA (reference sequence). The CDR3 DNA reads as TGCAGTGCAGAAGGGACTGGAAGCTCCTACGAGCAGTACTTC. The encoded protein is CSAEGTGSSYEQYF.

This sequence joins TRBV20-1 and TRBJ2-2; perhaps TRBD2 as D (5 bases). The CDR3 runs to 15 residues. The germline gives CDR1 DFQATT, CDR2 SNEGSKA (reference sequence). The V and J ends lost 1 base and 4 bases respectively, with 13 bases between them. The CDR3 protein is CSARGPGKGTGELFF. DNA of the CDR3: TGCAGTGCTAGAGGCCCGGGGAAGGGCACCGGGGAGCTGTTTTTT.

This clonotype showed up just a few times. This sequence joins TRBV25-1 and TRBJ2-1, with D possibly matching TRBD2 (6 bases). V gave up 4 bases and J gave up 3 bases, with 10 bases separating them. Germline V gives CDR1 MGHDK, CDR2 SYGVNS. This CDR3 spans 14 amino acids. The CDR3 loop is CASSVGGYYNEQFF. The CDR3 DNA reads TGTGCCAGCAGTGTCGGGGGTTACTACAATGAGCAGTTCTTC.

This clonotype came up a few times. This chain links TRBV10-3 with TRBJ2-1; 9 nucleotides align to TRBD1. V lost 10 bases and J lost 5; bases outside the gene matches: 6. Germline assignment: CDR1 ENHRY and CDR2 SYGVKD. The CDR3 runs 13 residues. The CDR3 here is CATMDRGDNEQFF. As DNA, the CDR3 is TGTGCCACCATGGACAGGGGCGACAATGAGCAGTTCTTC.

The rearrangement uses TRBV7-8 and TRBJ2-6; no clear D. The germline CDR1 and CDR2 sequences are SGHVS and FQNEAQ. The ends were cut back, 5 bases at V and 1 base at J, with 6 bases in the middle. There are 14 residues in the CDR3. The CDR3 sequence is CASSPQSGANVLTF. The CDR3 nucleotides read TGTGCCAGCAGCCCCCAGTCTGGGGCCAACGTCCTGACTTTC.

This clonotype was detected only a few times. The chain carries TRBV5-5 and TRBJ1-1; unclear D gene. The germline CDR1 and CDR2 sequences are SGHKS and YYEKEE (reference sequence). V was trimmed by 2 bases and J by 3 bases, leaving 5 bases between them. This CDR3 is 12 amino acids long. The CDR3 protein is CASSFLDTEAFF. The CDR3 DNA follows: TGTGCCAGCAGCTTCTTGGACACTGAAGCTTTCTTT. Full variable domain (outside the CDR3, taken from reference TRBV5-5 and TRBJ1-1): DAGVTQSPTHLIKTRGQQVTLRCSPISGHKSVSWYQQVLGQGPQFIFQYYEKEERGRGNFPDRFSARQFPNYSSELNVNALLLGDSALYLCASSFLDTEAFFGQGTRLTVV.

This clonotype was counted only a few times. For the CDR3, the DNA is TGTGCCAGTAGTATGAAGGGTCTCTCCTACAATGAGCAGTTCTTC. It is translated as CASSMKGLSYNEQFF. J is TRBJ2-1 and V is TRBV19; D is undetermined. Germline CDR1 and CDR2: LNHDA and SQIVND (reference sequence). CDR3 length: 15 residues. Trimming stripped 3 bases from V and 0 bases from J, with 9 bases between.